One and the same sample provided the 30 T cell receptor beta chains below, sequenced in a study of vaccination effects on CD4 cells after COVID-19. The assay was immunoSEQ multiplex PCR, and TCRdb's table has in-frame clones only and misses some. Of 52,000 or so clones in the sample, roughly 76% were seen once. CD4+ T cells specific for antigen were expanded with viral peptide pools by the ViraFEST assay before sequencing. Culture lasted around eleven days before CD4+ T cell isolation. Prior SARS-CoV-2 infection was absent in the vaccine recipients, as shown by negative nucleocapsid antibodies. Antigens for these TCRs are unknown. Sequenced material: CD4+ T cells from PBMCs cultured with SARS-CoV-2 spike peptides, taken before COVID-19 vaccination. The receptors originated from a human donor who received a COVID-19 vaccine.

This clone was observed a handful of times. The chain is built from TRBV19 and TRBJ1-2; possibly TRBD1 for D (6 bases). V gave up 3 bases and J gave up 7 bases, with 12 bases separating them. The CDR3 sequence is 13 residues long. Per the germline V gene, CDR1 is LNHDA and CDR2 is SQIVND (reference sequence). Written as DNA, the CDR3 is TGTGCCAGTAGTATCGTACAGGGAAGTGGCTACACCTTC. Translating gives CASSIVQGSGYTF. The full variable domain, with the rest looked up from reference TRBV19 and TRBJ1-2, is DGGITQSPKYLFRKEGQNVTLSCEQNLNHDAMYWYRQDPGQGLRLIYYSQIVNDFQKGDIAEGYSVSREKKESFPLTVTSAQKNPTAFYLCASSIVQGSGYTFGSGTRLTVV.

This clone was seen only once. V and J are TRBV6-2 or TRBV6-3 and TRBJ2-7; D is possibly TRBD1 or TRBD2 (6 bases each). The germline gives CDR1 MNHEY, CDR2 SVGEGT. The CDR3 has 15 amino acids. V shed 3 bases and J shed 1 base, with 13 bases lying between them. This chain's CDR3 is CASSYGGGGSYEQYF. CDR3 DNA sequence: TGTGCCAGCAGTTATGGTGGAGGGGGGTCCTACGAGCAGTACTTC.

In DNA form, the CDR3 reads TGTGCCAGCAGTCTGCTGAACTCTGGAAACACCATATATTTT. Protein: CASSLLNSGNTIYF. V is TRBV5-6 and J is TRBJ1-3; no definite D call. Trimming stripped 5 bases from V and 0 bases from J, with 9 bases between. There are 14 residues in the CDR3. The germline V gene has CDR1 SGHDT and CDR2 YYEEEE.

The rearrangement links TRBV5-4 to TRBJ1-4, with TRBD1 identical over 8 bases. With V trimmed by 3 bases and J by 8 bases, 6 bases remained unmatched. The CDR3 extends over 14 amino acids. Germline lookup yields CDR1 SGHNT and CDR2 YYREEE (reference sequence). The CDR3: CASSSGQGDEKLFF. The CDR3, as DNA: TGTGCCAGCAGCTCAGGACAGGGAGACGAAAAACTGTTTTTT.

The J gene is TRBJ1-4, the V gene TRBV30; D is undetermined. The CDR3 loop spans 14 amino acids. Germline V gene sequence: CDR1 GTSNPN, CDR2 SVGIG (reference sequence). Trimming took off 0 bases at V and 5 bases at J, with 10 bases between the two ends. CDR3 sequence reads: CAWSVGQPNEKLFF. As DNA, the CDR3 is TGTGCCTGGAGTGTAGGGCAGCCAAATGAAAAACTGTTTTTT. Supplemented by reference TRBV30 and TRBJ1-4, the full variable domain reads SQTIHQWPATLVQPVGSPLSLECTVEGTSNPNLYWYRQAAGRGLQLLFYSVGIGQISSEVPQNLSASRPQDRQFILSSKKLLLSDSGFYLCAWSVGQPNEKLFFGSGTQLSVL.

The rearrangement joins TRBV3-1 (or the pseudogene TRBV3-2) to TRBJ2-3, with D possibly being TRBD2 (5 bases). The ends were cut back, 4 bases at V and 0 bases at J, with 14 bases in the middle. Looked up from germline, CDR1 is LGHDT and CDR2 is YNNKEL (reference sequence). The CDR3 runs to 16 residues. The CDR3 bases are TGTGCCAGCAGCCCCTCCGAGCGAGGGAGCACAGATACGCAGTATTTT. Its translation: CASSPSERGSTDTQYF.

The chain employs TRBV5-4 and TRBJ2-2, with D possibly matching TRBD1 (6 bases). V lost 1 base and J 4 bases, leaving 14 bases between the germline ends. This CDR3 is built from 16 residues. CDR1 is SGHNT and CDR2 is YYREEE in the germline V gene (reference sequence). CDR3 sequence reads: CASSLPTGRGTGELFF. The CDR3 DNA is TGTGCCAGCAGCTTGCCGACAGGTCGGGGCACCGGGGAGCTGTTTTTT.

The chain couples TRBV6-2 or TRBV6-3 to TRBJ2-5; D is undetermined. CDR1 is MNHEY, CDR2 SVGEGT, per germline. This CDR3 region has 12 residues. Trimming stripped 0 bases from V and 4 bases from J, with 3 bases between. DNA of the CDR3: TGTGCCAGCAGTTACTCGACAGAGACCCAGTACTTC. It yields the protein CASSYSTETQYF.

The rearrangement uses TRBV12-5 and TRBJ2-1; 15 bases line up with TRBD2. CDR3 length equals 19 residues. CDR1 is LGHNT, CDR2 FRNRAP, per germline. V was clipped by 1 base and J by 0 bases; unmatched bases: 4. The CDR3 nucleotides are TGTGCTAGTGGTTTGGAGGGACTAGCGGGAGGATACTCCTACAATGAGCAGTTCTTC. Translating it yields CASGLEGLAGGYSYNEQFF.

This clone came up once. The V and J genes are TRBV7-2 and TRBJ1-2, with TRBD1 as a possible D gene (6 bases). This CDR3 is built from 16 residues. Germline V gene data show CDR1 as SGHTA and CDR2 as FQGNSA. V dropped 0 bases and J dropped 7 bases, with 18 bases sitting between them. The CDR3 DNA sequence: TGTGCCAGCAGCTTAGCGGGCGGGGGGGGCTTAAGTGGCTACACCTTC. It is translated as CASSLAGGGGLSGYTF.

The V gene is TRBV3-1 (or the pseudogene TRBV3-2), the J gene TRBJ2-1; TRBD2 aligns across 9 bases. This CDR3 is built from 17 residues. V was pared by 3 bases and J by 0 bases, with 6 bases of the junction left unmatched. Germline values: CDR1 LGHDT, CDR2 YNNKEL (reference sequence). CDR3 bases: TGTGCCAGCAGCCACTTTTCTAGCGGGAACTCCTACAATGAGCAGTTCTTC. Translated, it gives CASSHFSSGNSYNEQFF.

The J gene is TRBJ1-3, the V gene TRBV6-6; the D is unclear. The CDR3 spans 12 residues. V shed 6 bases and J shed 4 bases, with 7 bases lying between them. Germline V gene sequence: CDR1 MNHNY, CDR2 SVGAGI (reference sequence). CDR3 protein: CASSLGGNTIYF. DNA of the CDR3: TGTGCCAGCAGCCTAGGAGGAAACACCATATATTTT.

This clone has only a few counts. This chain links TRBV6-6 with TRBJ1-2; perhaps TRBD1 as D (6 bases). Germline V gives CDR1 MNHNY, CDR2 SVGAGI (reference sequence). The CDR3 is made up of 14 amino acids. The V end lost 8 bases, the J end lost 3 bases, and 16 bases lay between the germline ends. This chain's CDR3 is CASGKRGEDYGYTF. CDR3 bases: TGTGCCAGCGGGAAGAGGGGGGAGGACTATGGCTACACCTTC.

This chain links TRBV6-5 with TRBJ2-7; D may be TRBD1 (5 bases). The CDR3 is made up of 14 amino acids. The germline CDR1 and CDR2 sequences are MNHEY and SVGAGI. Trimming removed 7 bases from V and 0 bases from J, with 13 bases in between. CDR3 sequence (DNA): TGTGCCAGCACCCTGGACACCAGCTCCTACGAGCAGTACTTC. It codes for CASTLDTSSYEQYF.

CDR3 in amino acids: CASSPPRLAGVGETQYF. For the CDR3, the DNA is TGTGCCAGCAGCCCCCCCAGACTAGCGGGAGTCGGGGAGACCCAGTACTTC. V is TRBV5-4 and J is TRBJ2-5; TRBD2 aligns across 12 bases. This CDR3 is 17 amino acids long. Losses at the gene ends were 4 bases for V and 5 bases for J; bases not matched to a gene: 12. CDR1 is SGHNT, CDR2 YYREEE, per germline (reference sequence).

This clone was observed a handful of times. The V call is TRBV5-1, the J call TRBJ1-1; a weak D match, TRBD1 (6 bases). Between the trimmed V and J ends, which lost 3 bases and 5 bases, there was a span of 14 bases. The CDR3 is 14 residues long. Germline V lookup: CDR1 SGHRS, CDR2 YFSETQ. The CDR3 nucleotides read TGCGCCAGCAGCTCCCAGGGGCGCAGGACTGAAGCTTTCTTT. This codes for CASSSQGRRTEAFF.

V gene TRBV7-9 combines with J gene TRBJ1-2, with D perhaps TRBD1 (5 bases). Deletions cut 5 bases from V and 8 bases from J, with 15 bases between. The germline gives CDR1 SEHNR, CDR2 FQNEAQ (reference sequence). The CDR3 is 13 amino acids. CDR3 loop: CASSPSDRNGYTF. DNA of the CDR3: TGTGCCAGCAGCCCCAGCGACAGAAACGGCTACACCTTC.

The chain recombines TRBV19 with TRBJ1-5; D is perhaps TRBD1 (5 bases). The germline V gene encodes CDR1 LNHDA and CDR2 SQIVND (reference sequence). Deletions cut 7 bases from V and 0 bases from J, with 19 bases between. The CDR3 extends over 17 amino acids. CDR3 bases: TGTGCCAGTACCCGACCCCGGGACGGAGATAGCAATCAGCCCCAGCATTTT. Amino acid sequence: CASTRPRDGDSNQPQHF.

V gene TRBV19 combines with J gene TRBJ2-2, with a possible D match to TRBD1 (5 bases). The CDR3 loop spans 15 amino acids. Per germline, CDR1 LNHDA and CDR2 SQIVND (reference sequence). Trimming left V 6 bases short and J 1 base short, with 12 bases between. The CDR3 region is CASRAGHLNTGELFF. CDR3 in DNA: TGTGCCAGTAGGGCAGGACACTTGAACACCGGGGAGCTGTTTTTT.

V and J are TRBV5-6 and TRBJ2-3; 11 nucleotides line up with TRBD2. Germline CDR1 is SGHDT and CDR2 is YYEEEE. The junction had 5 bases not matched to a gene; V was cut back by 0 bases and J by 2 bases. CDR3 size: 17 residues. The DNA of the CDR3 is TGTGCCAGCAGCTTGGTACTAGCGGGGGCCCTCACAGATACGCAGTATTTT. This codes for CASSLVLAGALTDTQYF.

This clone came up a few times. This sequence joins TRBV7-2 and TRBJ2-2; 9 bases match TRBD1. Germline V CDR1 and CDR2: SGHTA, FQGNSA. The J segment lost 0 bases and the V segment lost 3 bases, leaving 2 bases of the junction unmatched. This CDR3 has 16 residues. In DNA form, the CDR3 reads TGTGCCAGCAGCTTCGGACAGGGGCCGAACACCGGGGAGCTGTTTTTT. Encoded protein: CASSFGQGPNTGELFF.

CDR3 nucleotide sequence: TGCAGCGTTCTCCGTGGAAACACCATATATTTT. Translation: CSVLRGNTIYF. The chain employs TRBV29-1 and TRBJ1-3; D is undetermined. Germline V gene sequence: CDR1 SQVTM, CDR2 ANQGSEA. V dropped 5 bases and J dropped 3 bases, with 5 bases sitting between them. This CDR3 is built from 11 residues.

This clone was found a few times. V usage is TRBV11-2 and J usage is TRBJ2-1, with D unresolved. Germline loops: CDR1 SGHAT, CDR2 FQNNGV. There are 11 residues in the CDR3. V was shortened by 3 bases and J by 8 bases, with 5 bases between the two germline ends. CDR3 nucleotide sequence: TGTGCCAGCAGCTTGGGATATGAGCAGTTCTTC. It codes for CASSLGYEQFF.

V is TRBV5-1 and J is TRBJ2-3; D is unclear. The CDR3 has 12 residues. From germline, CDR1 is SGHRS and CDR2 YFSETQ. V was pared by 4 bases and J by 2 bases, with 5 bases between. The CDR3 reads CASSMTTDTQYF. The DNA of the CDR3 is TGCGCCAGCAGCATGACCACAGATACGCAGTATTTT.

The V and J genes are TRBV5-1 and TRBJ1-1, with a possible D match to TRBD1 (6 bases). This CDR3 has 14 amino acids. Trimming stripped 0 bases from V and 8 bases from J, with 14 bases between. Germline V gene lookup returns CDR1 SGHRS and CDR2 YFSETQ. The CDR3, as DNA: TGCGCCAGCAGCTTGGCCCTTGGACAGCGAGAAGCTTTCTTT. Residues: CASSLALGQREAFF.

Comment on this clone: The same CDR3 is also encoded by other DNA sequences in this sample. This sequence joins TRBV7-2 and TRBJ1-5, with unresolved D. V lost 1 base to trimming and J lost 3 bases, with 4 bases between them. From germline, CDR1 is SGHTA and CDR2 FQGNSA. This CDR3 has 13 amino acids. Here the CDR3 reads CASSLGVNQPQHF. Written as DNA, the CDR3 is TGTGCCAGCAGCTTAGGGGTCAATCAGCCCCAGCATTTT. The complete variable domain, with remaining parts taken from reference TRBV7-2 and TRBJ1-5, reads GAGVSQSPSNKVTEKGKDVELRCDPISGHTALYWYRQSLGQGLEFLIYFQGNSAPDKSGLPSDRFSAERTGGSVSTLTIQRTQQEDSAVYLCASSLGVNQPQHFGDGTRLSIL.

This chain uses TRBV10-3 with TRBJ2-3, with D perhaps assigned TRBD1 or TRBD2 (6 bases each). This CDR3 has 15 amino acids. V was cut by 8 bases and J by 0 bases, with 15 bases left in between. The germline V gene has CDR1 ENHRY and CDR2 SYGVKD. CDR3 nucleotides: TGTGCCATCCGAGCCGGGGGCGTTAGCACAGATACGCAGTATTTT. Translating it yields CAIRAGGVSTDTQYF.

The CDR3 here is CASSQGGGQRYTEAFF. The DNA for the CDR3 is TGCGCCAGCAGCCAAGGGGGGGGACAGAGGTACACTGAAGCTTTCTTT. V usage is TRBV4-1 and J usage is TRBJ1-1; 7 positions agree with TRBD1. Looked up from germline, CDR1 is MGHRA and CDR2 is YSYEKL. The CDR3 loop spans 16 amino acids. V trimming: 1 base; J trimming: 3 bases; junction bases outside the gene matches: 8.

The rearrangement links TRBV18 to TRBJ1-2; unclear D gene. The germline CDR1 and CDR2 sequences are KGHSH and LQKENI. V was trimmed by 3 bases and J by 8 bases, leaving 19 bases between them. The CDR3 has 15 residues. The CDR3 here is CASSPPGRMSYGYTF. As DNA, the CDR3 is TGTGCCAGCTCACCGCCGGGCAGGATGTCCTACGGCTACACCTTC.

V is TRBV12-3 or TRBV12-4 and J is TRBJ1-4; D might be TRBD1 (5 bases). V was cut by 3 bases and J by 17 bases, with 16 bases left in between. The CDR3 is made up of 12 amino acids. The CDR3 nucleotides are TGTGCCAGCAGTTTGGGTGAGGGACTTCCATTTTTT. Protein sequence: CASSLGEGLPFF.